The text below deals with one T cell receptor (beta chain). Its antigen remains unknown. The data originate from a study of T-cell reconstitution after alpha-beta-depleted transplantation in children. Study findings and constraints: Counts and diversity of T cells one year after transplant came mostly from newly produced T cells. There were reportedly several hundred expanded graft clones from which alpha-beta T cells came about two months after transplant. Surviving recipient cells, namely T cells and thymic progenitors, were the source of high day-60 TCRbeta diversity in some patients.

The germline gives CDR1 SGHAT, CDR2 FQNNGV. This CDR3 comprises 15 residues. The V end lost 5 bases, the J end lost 2 bases, and 10 bases lay between the germline ends. A TCRbeta library incorporating unique molecular identifiers was prepared. From the PCR reads, TCRdb called clonotypes with MiXCR, one entry per CDR3 protein. Seen here are 45,000 to 55,000 distinct CDR3 sequences, about 9.3% observed once, and the top ten hold approximately 30%. The sample consisted of PBMCs, mostly from graft donor cells, taken 60 days after TCRalphabeta/CD19-depleted stem cell transplant. The gene calls are TRBV11-2 and TRBJ2-6; D call uncertain. This receptor was identified in a male patient aged 2 to 10 who had a stem cell transplant for chronic granulomatous disease, so the T cells may come from the graft donor. The CDR3 here is CASSQDDTGANVLTF. The CDR3 coding sequence is TGTGCCAGCAGCCAGGACGACACTGGGGCCAACGTCCTGACTTTC.